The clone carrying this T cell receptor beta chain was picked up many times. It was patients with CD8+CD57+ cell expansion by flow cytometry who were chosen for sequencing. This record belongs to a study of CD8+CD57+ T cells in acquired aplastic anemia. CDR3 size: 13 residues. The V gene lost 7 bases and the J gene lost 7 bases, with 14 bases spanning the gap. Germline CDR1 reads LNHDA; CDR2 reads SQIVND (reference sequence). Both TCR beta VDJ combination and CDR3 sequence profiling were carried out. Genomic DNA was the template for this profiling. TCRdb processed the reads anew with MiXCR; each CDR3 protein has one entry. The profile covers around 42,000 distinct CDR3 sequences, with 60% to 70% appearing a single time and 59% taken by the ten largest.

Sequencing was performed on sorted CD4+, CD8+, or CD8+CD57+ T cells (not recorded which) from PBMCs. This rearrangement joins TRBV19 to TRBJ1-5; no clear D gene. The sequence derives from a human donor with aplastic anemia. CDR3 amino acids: CASTTLTGQPQHF. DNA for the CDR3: TGTGCCAGTACTACCTTAACCGGACAGCCCCAGCATTTT.